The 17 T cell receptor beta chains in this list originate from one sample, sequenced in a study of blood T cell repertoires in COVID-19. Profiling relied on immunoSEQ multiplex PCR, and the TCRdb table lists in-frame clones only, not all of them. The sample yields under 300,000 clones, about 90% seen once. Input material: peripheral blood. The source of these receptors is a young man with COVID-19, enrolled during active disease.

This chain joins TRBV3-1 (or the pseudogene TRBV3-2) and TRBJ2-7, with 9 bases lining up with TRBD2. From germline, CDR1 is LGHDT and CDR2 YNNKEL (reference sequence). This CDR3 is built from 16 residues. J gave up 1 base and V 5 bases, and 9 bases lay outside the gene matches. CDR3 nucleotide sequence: TGTGCCAGCAGCTCCCCTGGAGCGGGGGGATCCTACGAGCAGTACTTC. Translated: CASSSPGAGGSYEQYF.

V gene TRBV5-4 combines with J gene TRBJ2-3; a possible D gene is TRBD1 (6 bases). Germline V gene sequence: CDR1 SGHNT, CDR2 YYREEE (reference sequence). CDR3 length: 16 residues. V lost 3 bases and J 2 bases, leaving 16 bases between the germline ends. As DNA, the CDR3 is TGTGCCAGCAGCTGGGGCTCGTGGACAGCCACAGATACGCAGTATTTT. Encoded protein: CASSWGSWTATDTQYF.

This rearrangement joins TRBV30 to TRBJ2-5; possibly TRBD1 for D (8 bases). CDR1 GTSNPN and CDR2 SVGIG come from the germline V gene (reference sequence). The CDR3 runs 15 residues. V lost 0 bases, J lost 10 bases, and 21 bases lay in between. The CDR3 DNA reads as TGTGCCTGGAGTGTATACAGGGGGGGGACAGAGGGCCAGTACTTC. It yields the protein CAWSVYRGGTEGQYF.

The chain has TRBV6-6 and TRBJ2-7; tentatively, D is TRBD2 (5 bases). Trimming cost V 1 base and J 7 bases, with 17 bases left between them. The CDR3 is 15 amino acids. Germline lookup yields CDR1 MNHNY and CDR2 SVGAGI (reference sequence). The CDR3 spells CASSYLASSLGEQYF. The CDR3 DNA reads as TGTGCCAGCAGTTACTTGGCTAGCAGCCTCGGAGAGCAGTACTTC.

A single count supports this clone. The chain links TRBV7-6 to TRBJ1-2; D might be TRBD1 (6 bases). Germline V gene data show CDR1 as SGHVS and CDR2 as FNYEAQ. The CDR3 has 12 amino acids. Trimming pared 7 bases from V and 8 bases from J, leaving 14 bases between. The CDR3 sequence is CASIEQGGGYTF. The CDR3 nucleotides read TGTGCCAGCATTGAACAGGGAGGGGGCTACACCTTC. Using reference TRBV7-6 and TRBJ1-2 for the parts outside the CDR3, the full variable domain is GAGVSQSPRYKVTKRGQDVALRCDPISGHVSLYWYRQALGQGPEFLTYFNYEAQQDKSGLPNDRFSAERPEGSISTLTIQRTEQRDSAMYRCASIEQGGGYTFGSGTRLTVV.

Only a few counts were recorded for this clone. The CDR3 protein is CASSLGPSRDQYF. For the CDR3, the DNA is TGTGCCAGCAGCTTAGGGCCTTCCCGGGACCAGTACTTC. The chain links TRBV11-3 to TRBJ2-5; possibly TRBD2 for D (5 bases). V was clipped by 1 base and J by 10 bases, with 13 bases between them. This CDR3 is 13 amino acids long. CDR1 is SGHNT and CDR2 is YENEEA in the germline V gene.

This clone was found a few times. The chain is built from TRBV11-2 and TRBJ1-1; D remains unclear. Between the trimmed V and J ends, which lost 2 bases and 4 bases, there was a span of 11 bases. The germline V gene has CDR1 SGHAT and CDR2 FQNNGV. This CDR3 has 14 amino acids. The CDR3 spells CASSLRAGVTEAFF. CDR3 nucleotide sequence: TGTGCCAGCAGCTTACGGGCGGGCGTCACTGAAGCTTTCTTT. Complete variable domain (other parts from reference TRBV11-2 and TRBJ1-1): EAGVAQSPRYKIIEKRQSVAFWCNPISGHATLYWYQQILGQGPKLLIQFQNNGVVDDSQLPKDRFSAERLKGVDSTLKIQPAKLEDSAVYLCASSLRAGVTEAFFGQGTRLTVV.

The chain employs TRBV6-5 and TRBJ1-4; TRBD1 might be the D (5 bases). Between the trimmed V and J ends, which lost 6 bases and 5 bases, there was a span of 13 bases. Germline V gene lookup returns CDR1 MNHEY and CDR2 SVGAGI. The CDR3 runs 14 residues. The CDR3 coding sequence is TGTGCCAGCAGCCCGGGGGGGTCGAATGAAAAACTGTTTTTT. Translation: CASSPGGSNEKLFF.

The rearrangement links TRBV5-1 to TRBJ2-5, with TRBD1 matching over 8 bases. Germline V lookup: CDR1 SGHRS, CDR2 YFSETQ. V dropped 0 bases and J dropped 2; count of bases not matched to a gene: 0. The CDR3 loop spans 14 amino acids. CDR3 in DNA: TGCGCCAGCAGCTTGGGACAGGGGCAAGAGACCCAGTACTTC. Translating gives CASSLGQGQETQYF.

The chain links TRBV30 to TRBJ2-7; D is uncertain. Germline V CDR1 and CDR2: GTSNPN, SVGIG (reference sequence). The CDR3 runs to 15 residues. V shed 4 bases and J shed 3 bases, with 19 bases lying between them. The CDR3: CAWNREERNGYEQYF. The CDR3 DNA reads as TGTGCCTGGAATCGAGAAGAGCGCAATGGCTACGAGCAGTACTTC.

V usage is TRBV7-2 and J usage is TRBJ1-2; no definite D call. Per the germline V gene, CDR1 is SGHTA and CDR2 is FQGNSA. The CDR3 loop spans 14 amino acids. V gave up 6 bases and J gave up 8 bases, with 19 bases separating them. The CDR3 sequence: CASSTSGSMKGYTF. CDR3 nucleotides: TGTGCCAGCAGTACCAGCGGGAGTATGAAGGGCTACACCTTC.

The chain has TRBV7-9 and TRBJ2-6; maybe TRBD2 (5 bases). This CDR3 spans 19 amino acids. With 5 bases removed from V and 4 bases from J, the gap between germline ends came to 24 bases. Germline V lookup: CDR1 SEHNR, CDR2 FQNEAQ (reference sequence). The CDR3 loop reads CASSEAATWGSRGANVLTF. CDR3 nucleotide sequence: TGTGCCAGCAGCGAAGCGGCTACTTGGGGTTCCAGGGGGGCCAACGTCCTGACTTTC.

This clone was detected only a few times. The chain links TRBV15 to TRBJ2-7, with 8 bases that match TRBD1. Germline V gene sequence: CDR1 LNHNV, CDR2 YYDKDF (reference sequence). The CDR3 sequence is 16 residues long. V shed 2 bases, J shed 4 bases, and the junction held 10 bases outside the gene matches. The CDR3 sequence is CATSRTLDRVLYEQYF. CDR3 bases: TGTGCCACCAGCAGAACGTTGGACAGGGTGCTATACGAGCAGTACTTC.

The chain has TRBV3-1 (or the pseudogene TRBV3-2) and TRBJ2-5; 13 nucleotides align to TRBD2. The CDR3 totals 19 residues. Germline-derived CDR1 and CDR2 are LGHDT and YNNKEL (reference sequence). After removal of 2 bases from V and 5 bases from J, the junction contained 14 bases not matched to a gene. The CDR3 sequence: CASSQTRTSGGTPQETQYF. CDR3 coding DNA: TGTGCCAGCAGCCAAACGAGGACTAGCGGGGGAACACCACAGGAGACCCAGTACTTC.

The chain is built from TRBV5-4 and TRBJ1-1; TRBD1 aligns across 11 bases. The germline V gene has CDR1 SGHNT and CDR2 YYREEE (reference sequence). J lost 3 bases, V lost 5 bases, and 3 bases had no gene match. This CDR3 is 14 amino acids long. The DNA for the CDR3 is TGTGCCAGCAGACCGGGACAGGGGGACACTGAAGCTTTCTTT. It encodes CASRPGQGDTEAFF.

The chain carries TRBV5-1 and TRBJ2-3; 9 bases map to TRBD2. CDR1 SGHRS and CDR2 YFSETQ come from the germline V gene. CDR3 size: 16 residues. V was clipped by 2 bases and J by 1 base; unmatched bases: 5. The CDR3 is CASSFGASGGTDTQYF. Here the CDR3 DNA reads TGCGCCAGCAGCTTTGGGGCTAGCGGGGGCACAGATACGCAGTATTTT.

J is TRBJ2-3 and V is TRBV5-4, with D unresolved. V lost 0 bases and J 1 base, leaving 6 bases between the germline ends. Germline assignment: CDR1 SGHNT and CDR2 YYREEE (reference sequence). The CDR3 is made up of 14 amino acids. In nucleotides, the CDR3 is TGTGCCAGCAGCTTGGCAAAGCGCACAGATACGCAGTATTTT. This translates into CASSLAKRTDTQYF.